This T cell receptor beta chain came from a study of CD8 T cells in Susac syndrome. CD8+ and CD4+ blood T cells underwent TCR beta sequencing. RNA amounts of about 0.45 to 1 ug underwent reverse transcription with random hexamers. Multiplex immunoSEQ PCR targeted 54 Vbeta and 13 Jbeta TCR beta segments. Each CDR3 protein is one row after TCRdb ran MiXCR on the immunoSEQ multiplex PCR reads. The sample has about 200,000 distinct CDR3 sequences, 90% to 95% seen once. Germline CDR1 GTSNPN, CDR2 SVGIG (reference sequence). The CDR3 has 15 residues. V dropped 0 bases and J dropped 0 bases, with 9 bases sitting between them.

This chain joins TRBV30 and TRBJ1-3; D not resolved. The sequence was obtained from a human donor with multiple sclerosis. Material for sequencing was CD4+ T cells from PBMCs. The CDR3 region is CAWSVLGSSGNTIYF. CDR3 bases: TGTGCCTGGAGTGTGCTGGGGAGCTCTGGAAACACCATATATTTT.